Shown below are 26 T cell receptor beta chains from a single sample sequenced in a study of blood T cell repertoires in COVID-19. Libraries were prepared by immunoSEQ multiplex PCR; TCRdb keeps only in-frame clonotypes and omits some of them. This sample has hundreds of thousands of clones, with 89% found just once. The sequenced material came from PBMCs or T cells enriched from blood (not recorded which). The receptors were gathered from a woman aged 45 to 65 who had been exposed to COVID-19.

The chain uses TRBV7-9 and TRBJ1-1; 12 bases are a match to TRBD1. Germline trimming cut 2 bases from V and 3 bases from J; bases unmatched to any gene: 10. This CDR3 is 18 amino acids long. From germline, CDR1 is SEHNR and CDR2 FQNEAQ (reference sequence). The CDR3 region has the DNA TGTGCCAGCAGCTTACGTGGGACAGGGGGCAGTCAGGACACTGAAGCTTTCTTT. Residues: CASSLRGTGGSQDTEAFF.

The chain uses TRBV3-1 (or the pseudogene TRBV3-2) and TRBJ2-6; D is undetermined. The CDR3 has 14 amino acids. CDR1 is LGHDT, CDR2 YNNKEL, per germline (reference sequence). The ends were cut back, 4 bases at V and 3 bases at J, with 7 bases in the middle. Here the CDR3 reads CASSPQVGANVLTF. As DNA, the CDR3 is TGTGCCAGCAGCCCCCAGGTTGGGGCCAACGTCCTGACTTTC.

The chain is built from TRBV2 and TRBJ2-1; D is ambiguous. Germline V gene data show CDR1 as SNHLY and CDR2 as FYNNEI. Trimming left V 0 bases short and J 9 bases short, with 9 bases between. The CDR3 totals 13 residues. The CDR3 reads CASSEALRVEQFF. The CDR3 DNA is TGTGCCAGCAGTGAAGCGCTTCGGGTTGAGCAGTTCTTC.

The chain is built from TRBV5-4 and TRBJ2-7; 10 nucleotides agree with TRBD2. Germline V lookup: CDR1 SGHNT, CDR2 YYREEE (reference sequence). This CDR3 has 14 residues. The V segment lost 1 base and the J segment 4 bases; nucleotides outside the gene matches: 2. The CDR3 bases are TGTGCCAGCAGCTTGTCTAGCGGGGGTTACGAGCAGTACTTC. It codes for CASSLSSGGYEQYF.

This clone appeared once. Other DNA sequences in the same sample also yield this CDR3. The chain recombines TRBV2 with TRBJ1-1, with D unclear. The CDR3 is made up of 11 amino acids. Germline V gene lookup returns CDR1 SNHLY and CDR2 FYNNEI. The V and J ends lost 5 bases and 3 bases respectively, with 4 bases between them. The CDR3 region is CASSIDTEAFF. As DNA, the CDR3 is TGTGCCAGCAGTATCGACACTGAAGCTTTCTTT.

As DNA, the CDR3 is TGCGCCAGCAGCCAGGGTCAGGGGGCATCGACCGGGGAGCTGTTTTTT. The encoded protein is CASSQGQGASTGELFF. V and J are TRBV4-1 and TRBJ2-2; 8 bases are a match to TRBD1. There are 16 residues in the CDR3. From germline, CDR1 is MGHRA and CDR2 YSYEKL. V shed 3 bases and J 5 bases; nucleotides not matched to a gene: 8.

J is TRBJ1-1 and V is TRBV18; D remains unclear. The germline V and J ends were trimmed by 0 bases and 4 bases, with 9 bases remaining between them. Germline CDR1 reads KGHSH; CDR2 reads LQKENI. The CDR3 is 14 amino acids. The CDR3: CASSPPRVATEAFF. DNA for the CDR3: TGTGCCAGCTCACCACCCCGGGTGGCCACTGAAGCTTTCTTT.

This sequence joins TRBV5-1 and TRBJ2-5, with 11 nucleotides matching TRBD2. CDR3 size: 17 residues. The V segment lost 0 bases and the J segment 1 base; nucleotides outside the gene matches: 5. The germline V gene encodes CDR1 SGHRS and CDR2 YFSETQ. CDR3 in DNA: TGCGCCAGCAGCTTGGCCAGGACTAGCGGGCGCCAAGAGACCCAGTACTTC. The encoded protein is CASSLARTSGRQETQYF.

J is TRBJ2-7 and V is TRBV5-1, with TRBD1 identical over 10 bases. The CDR3 runs 14 residues. With 4 bases clipped from V and 3 bases from J, the junction kept 4 bases outside the gene matches. The V gene's germline CDR1 is SGHRS and CDR2 YFSETQ. Written as DNA, the CDR3 is TGCGCCAGCAGCAATGGACAGGGGGGCTACGAGCAGTACTTC. Translating gives CASSNGQGGYEQYF.

The gene calls are TRBV20-1 and TRBJ2-3; D is uncertain. The germline V gene has CDR1 DFQATT and CDR2 SNEGSKA (reference sequence). The CDR3 is made up of 13 amino acids. Trimming took off 3 bases at V and 6 bases at J, with 13 bases between the two ends. The CDR3 nucleotides read TGCAGTGCTAGTGGTCGTGCGTCGGATACGCAGTATTTT. It translates to CSASGRASDTQYF.

The chain carries TRBV5-1 and TRBJ2-1, with D possibly TRBD2 on 6 matching bases. The V end was cut by 4 bases, the J end by 5 bases, with 13 bases between. Germline V CDR1 and CDR2: SGHRS, YFSETQ. This CDR3 region has 14 residues. The CDR3 spells CASSPIREHNEQFF. CDR3 DNA sequence: TGCGCCAGCAGCCCCATTCGGGAGCACAATGAGCAGTTCTTC.

This chain connects TRBV7-9 to TRBJ2-4; 8 nucleotides line up with TRBD1. This CDR3 is 13 amino acids long. The germline gives CDR1 SEHNR, CDR2 FQNEAQ (reference sequence). V dropped 5 bases and J dropped 6; count of bases not matched to a gene: 3. This CDR3 is CASSQTGGNIQYF. In DNA, the CDR3 is TGTGCCAGCAGCCAAACAGGGGGAAACATTCAGTACTTC.

The gene calls are TRBV6-5 and TRBJ1-3; perhaps TRBD1 as D (5 bases). With 2 bases removed from V and 3 bases from J, the gap between germline ends came to 8 bases. CDR1 and CDR2 from the germline V gene are MNHEY and SVGAGI. The CDR3 is made up of 14 amino acids. The CDR3 protein is CASSYTGGGNTIYF. For the CDR3, the DNA is TGTGCCAGCAGTTACACCGGGGGTGGAAACACCATATATTTT.

V gene TRBV6-5 combines with J gene TRBJ2-6; TRBD1 agrees at 7 bases. The ends lost 6 bases at V and 0 bases at J; junction bases unmatched: 2. The germline gives CDR1 MNHEY, CDR2 SVGAGI. CDR3 length equals 15 residues. The CDR3: CASRGQNSGANVLTF. The CDR3, as DNA: TGTGCCAGCAGGGGACAGAACTCTGGGGCCAACGTCCTGACTTTC.

This clone appeared once. The chain couples TRBV30 to TRBJ1-6; no reliable D call. V lost 2 bases to trimming and J lost 1 base, with 9 bases between them. The CDR3 covers 15 residues. Germline V lookup: CDR1 GTSNPN, CDR2 SVGIG (reference sequence). CDR3: CAWSPPGSYNSPLHF. The DNA of the CDR3 is TGTGCCTGGAGTCCCCCGGGGTCCTATAATTCACCCCTCCACTTT. The full variable domain, completed using reference TRBV30 and TRBJ1-6, is SQTIHQWPATLVQPVGSPLSLECTVEGTSNPNLYWYRQAAGRGLQLLFYSVGIGQISSEVPQNLSASRPQDRQFILSSKKLLLSDSGFYLCAWSPPGSYNSPLHFGNGTRLTVT.

The chain combines TRBV18 with TRBJ1-1; 9 bases match TRBD1. Germline V gives CDR1 KGHSH, CDR2 LQKENI. CDR3 size: 15 residues. The V segment lost 3 bases and the J segment 0 bases; nucleotides outside the gene matches: 2. CDR3 in DNA: TGTGCCAGCTCACCTGGGACAGGGATGAACACTGAAGCTTTCTTT. Its translation: CASSPGTGMNTEAFF.

Regarding this clone: Distinct nucleotide sequences in the sample also encode this CDR3. CDR3 sequence: CASSHRETQYF. The CDR3, as DNA: TGTGCCAGCAGCCACCGGGAGACCCAGTACTTC. The V gene is TRBV3-1 (or the pseudogene TRBV3-2), the J gene TRBJ2-5; D unclear. Trimming removed 3 bases from V and 5 bases from J, with 4 bases in between. The CDR3 has 11 residues. Looked up from germline, CDR1 is LGHDT and CDR2 is YNNKEL (reference sequence).

The chain is built from TRBV3-1 (or the pseudogene TRBV3-2) and TRBJ1-4; D gene ambiguous. The length of the CDR3 is 17 residues. From germline, CDR1 is LGHDT and CDR2 YNNKEL (reference sequence). Trimming removed 4 bases from V and 0 bases from J, with 15 bases in between. The CDR3 spells CASSPATVSATNEKLFF. CDR3 nucleotides: TGTGCCAGCAGCCCCGCCACAGTTTCCGCAACTAATGAAAAACTGTTTTTT.

This chain connects TRBV7-2 to TRBJ1-2; D not resolved. Per germline, CDR1 SGHTA and CDR2 FQGNSA. Trimming left V 1 base short and J 3 bases short, with 9 bases between. This CDR3 has 14 residues. This chain's CDR3 is CASSLDLSYYGYTF. The CDR3, as DNA: TGTGCCAGCAGCTTAGATCTCAGTTACTATGGCTACACCTTC.

The chain joins TRBV19 to TRBJ1-5, with 7 positions matching TRBD1. The CDR3 has 15 amino acids. The V and J ends lost 5 bases and 5 bases, in that order; junction bases with no gene match: 9. CDR1 and CDR2 from the germline V gene are LNHDA and SQIVND (reference sequence). CDR3 coding DNA: TGTGCCAGTAGTTTGGACAGGTGGTCCCATCAGCCCCAGCATTTT. The encoded protein is CASSLDRWSHQPQHF.

J is TRBJ2-7 and V is TRBV6-5; maybe TRBD1 (5 bases). The CDR3 length is 14 residues. V was shortened by 8 bases and J by 7 bases, with 21 bases between the two germline ends. The germline V gene encodes CDR1 MNHEY and CDR2 SVGAGI. As DNA, the CDR3 is TGTGCCAGCCGTCGGACATCTGGCTTTATGGAGCAGTACTTC. Translating it yields CASRRTSGFMEQYF.

The rearrangement joins TRBV29-1 to TRBJ1-1; no clear D. V lost 6 bases to trimming and J lost 1 base, with 15 bases between them. The CDR3 length is 14 residues. Germline-derived CDR1 and CDR2 are SQVTM and ANQGSEA. CDR3 sequence: CSVSTMTRNTEAFF. In DNA, the CDR3 is TGCAGCGTATCGACCATGACAAGGAACACTGAAGCTTTCTTT.

The count of this clone is one. V usage is TRBV10-3 and J usage is TRBJ1-1; 9 bases agree with TRBD1. V gave up 5 bases and J gave up 1 base; unmatched junction bases: 5. CDR3 length equals 15 residues. In germline, CDR1 is ENHRY, CDR2 SYGVKD. CDR3 amino acids: CAISSGQGTNTEAFF. The CDR3 DNA reads TGTGCCATCAGTTCCGGACAGGGGACGAACACTGAAGCTTTCTTT.

This chain links TRBV7-2 with TRBJ2-2; D unclear. The CDR3 contains 16 residues. The germline V gene encodes CDR1 SGHTA and CDR2 FQGNSA. V lost 5 bases and J lost 6, with 19 bases in between. The CDR3 sequence is CASSPPGGYGSGELFF. As DNA, the CDR3 is TGTGCCAGCAGCCCTCCGGGTGGTTACGGGTCCGGGGAGCTGTTTTTT. Variable domain in full (rest from reference TRBV7-2 and TRBJ2-2): GAGVSQSPSNKVTEKGKDVELRCDPISGHTALYWYRQSLGQGLEFLIYFQGNSAPDKSGLPSDRFSAERTGGSVSTLTIQRTQQEDSAVYLCASSPPGGYGSGELFFGEGSRLTVL.

J is TRBJ1-4 and V is TRBV25-1, with D possibly TRBD1 on 6 matching bases. Germline V lookup: CDR1 MGHDK, CDR2 SYGVNS. V gave up 4 bases and J gave up 8 bases, with 17 bases separating them. CDR3 size: 15 residues. The CDR3 sequence: CASSGTWGLGEKLFF. CDR3 DNA: TGTGCCAGCAGTGGTACTTGGGGGCTTGGGGAAAAACTGTTTTTT.

This clone was counted a few times. This sequence joins TRBV6-5 and TRBJ1-4; TRBD1 matches 7 bases. The ends lost 6 bases at V and 6 bases at J; junction bases unmatched: 7. CDR1 is MNHEY, CDR2 SVGAGI, per germline. The CDR3 runs 14 residues. CDR3 nucleotides: TGTGCCAGCAGGCGTACAGGGGCGGATGAAAAACTGTTTTTT. Its protein product is CASRRTGADEKLFF.